This TCR beta chain was sequenced during a study of cytomegalovirus exposure and HLA in healthy donors. Study-wide context: T cells numbering about 179 million yielded some 110 million unique TCR beta sequences in an earlier analysis. A preliminary data release comprised roughly 80 million unique TCRs obtained from HLA-typed donors.

Use of 60 Vbeta and 13 Jbeta primers characterized the PCR. This table comes from immunoSEQ multiplex PCR, and its TCRdb copy is limited to in-frame clones, with some not included. The sample yields about 130,000 clones, over 65% seen once. Overall study results and limits: A previous analysis found most TCR beta V segments productive roughly 87% or roughly 30% of the time.

Germline CDR1 is LGHNA and CDR2 is YNFKEQ. This CDR3 has 15 residues. The V gene lost 4 bases and the J gene lost 4 bases, with 13 bases spanning the gap. About this clone itself: The antigen is not known.

This TCR came from a man between 18 and 35 years old in good health and CMV-seropositive. Sequenced: PBMCs. This chain uses TRBV4-2 with TRBJ2-2, with D possibly TRBD2 on 6 matching bases. In DNA form, the CDR3 reads TGTGCCAGCAGCCCCGGGACTCATTCCACCGGGGAGCTGTTTTTT. Translation: CASSPGTHSTGELFF.